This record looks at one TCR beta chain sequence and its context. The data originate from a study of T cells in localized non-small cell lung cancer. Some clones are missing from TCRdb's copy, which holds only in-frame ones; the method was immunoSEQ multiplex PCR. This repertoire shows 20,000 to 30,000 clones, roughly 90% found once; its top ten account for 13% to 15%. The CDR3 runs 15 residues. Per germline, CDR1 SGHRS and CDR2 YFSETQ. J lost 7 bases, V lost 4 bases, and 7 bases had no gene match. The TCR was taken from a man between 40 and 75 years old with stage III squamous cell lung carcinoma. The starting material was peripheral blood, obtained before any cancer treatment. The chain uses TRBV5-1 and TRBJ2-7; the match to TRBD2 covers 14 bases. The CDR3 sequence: CASSPGTSGGQEQYF. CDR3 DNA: TGCGCCAGCAGCCCGGGGACTAGCGGGGGCCAAGAGCAGTACTTC. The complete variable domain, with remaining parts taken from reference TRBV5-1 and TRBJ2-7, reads KAGVTQTPRYLIKTRGQQVTLSCSPISGHRSVSWYQQTPGQGLQFLFEYFSETQRNKGNFPGRFSGRQFSNSRSEMNVSTLELGDSALYLCASSPGTSGGQEQYFGPGTRLTVT.